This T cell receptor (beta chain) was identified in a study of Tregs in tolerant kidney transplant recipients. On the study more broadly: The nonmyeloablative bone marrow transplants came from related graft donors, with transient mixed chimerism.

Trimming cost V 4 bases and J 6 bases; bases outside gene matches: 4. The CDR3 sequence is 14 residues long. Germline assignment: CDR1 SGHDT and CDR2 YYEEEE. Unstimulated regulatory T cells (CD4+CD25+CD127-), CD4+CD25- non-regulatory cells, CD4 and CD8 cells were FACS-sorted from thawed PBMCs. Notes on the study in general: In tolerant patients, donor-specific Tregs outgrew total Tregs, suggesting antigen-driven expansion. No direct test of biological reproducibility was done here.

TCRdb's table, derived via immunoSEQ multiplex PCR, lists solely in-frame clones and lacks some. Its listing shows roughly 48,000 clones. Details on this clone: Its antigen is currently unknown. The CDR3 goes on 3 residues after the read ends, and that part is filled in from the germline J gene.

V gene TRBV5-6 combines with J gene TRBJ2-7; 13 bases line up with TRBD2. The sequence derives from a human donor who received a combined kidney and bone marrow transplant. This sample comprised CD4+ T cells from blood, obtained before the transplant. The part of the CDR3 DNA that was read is TGTGCCAGCAGCGTGACTAGCGGGAGGTTCGAG. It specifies CASSVTSGRFE. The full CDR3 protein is CASSVTSGRFEQYF.